These T cell receptor beta chains were read from a single sample in a study of shared clonotypes between healthy human individuals. Clones were read by immunoSEQ multiplex PCR, and TCRdb kept only the in-frame ones, dropping some. Of 500,000 to 700,000 clones detected, roughly 95% appear once; the ten largest clones hold about 0.11%. Input material: naive CD8+ T cells sorted from blood. Receptors originate from a woman aged 25-40 years in good health. CDR3s include the opening cysteine and the closing phenylalanine or tryptophan. A D gene is named only where the DNA matches it firmly. Clone size is shown for a subset of rows, as once, few, many or a class of expanded clone.

15 . TRBJ2-7 TRBV10-3 . TGTGCCATCAGTGATAACGACAGTAGCGCCTACGAGCAGTACTTC CAISDNDSSAYEQYF
12 . TRBJ2-1 TRBV2 TRBD2 TGTGCCATCGGGACTAGCGGAGCGGAGCAGTTCTTC CAIGTSGAEQFF
15 . TRBJ2-6 TRBV4-2 . TGTGCCAGCAGCCAAGTCGCCTCCGGGGCCAACGTCCTGACTTTC CASSQVASGANVLTF
18 . TRBJ1-1 TRBV7-9 . TGTGCCAGCAGCGACCCTACGGAGGGGGGAACACTGAACACTGAAGCTTTCTTT CASSDPTEGGTLNTEAFF
15 . TRBJ1-4 TRBV29-1 . TGCAGCGTTGAAGACATAGGGGGAAGATCGGTAAAACTGTTTTTT CSVEDIGGRSVKLFF
14 . TRBJ2-1 TRBV28 . TGTGCCAGCAGTTTAATTAGCTCCTACAATGAGCAGTTCTTC CASSLISSYNEQFF
13 few TRBJ1-5 TRBV27 . TGTGCCAGCAGTCCCGGTAGCAATCAGCCCCAGCATTTT CASSPGSNQPQHF
12 . TRBJ1-5 TRBV13 TRBD1 TGTGCCAGCAGCTTTACAGGGGGACCCCAGCATTTT CASSFTGGPQHF
14 . TRBJ1-2 TRBV27 . TGTGCCAGCAGTCTTATCGGCGGGGACTATGGCTACACCTTC CASSLIGGDYGYTF
14 . TRBJ2-7 TRBV5-5 TRBD2 TGTGCCAGCAGATTGACTAGCGGAGCCTACGAGCAGTACTTC CASRLTSGAYEQYF
15 once TRBJ2-1 TRBV28 . TGTGCCAGCAGCCCCCCGGACTCAGGTTACAATGAGCAGTTCTTC CASSPPDSGYNEQFF
13 . TRBJ2-7 TRBV27 . TGTGCCAGCAGTTGGACACCGTCCTACGAGCAGTACTTC CASSWTPSYEQYF
14 . TRBJ2-7 TRBV4-1 . TGCGCCAGCAGCCACGGGACGGGACCCTACGAGCAGTACTTC CASSHGTGPYEQYF
16 . TRBJ2-7 TRBV4-2 TRBD2 TGTGCCAGCAGCCAAGATTCGGGGGGAGATGCCTACGAGCAGTACTTC CASSQDSGGDAYEQYF
14 . TRBJ2-7 TRBV7-2 . TGTGCCAGCAGCTTAGCCCCTAGCGCCTACGAGCAGTACTTC CASSLAPSAYEQYF
11 . TRBJ1-5 TRBV28 . TGTGCCAGCAGCGGACCGCAGCCCCAGCATTTT CASSGPQPQHF
15 . TRBJ1-5 TRBV4-1 . TGCGCCAGCAGCCGAGGGATCCCGGGCAATCAGCCCCAGCATTTT CASSRGIPGNQPQHF
15 . TRBJ2-3 TRBV9 TRBD2 TGTGCCAGCAGCGTACTAGCGGGAGTCTCAGATACGCAGTATTTT CASSVLAGVSDTQYF
17 . TRBJ2-1 TRBV27 TRBD2 TGTGCCAGCAGTTCCCGTGACTCCACCTCGGGGGGGAATGAGCAGTTCTTC CASSSRDSTSGGNEQFF
15 . TRBJ1-5 TRBV27 TRBD1 TGTGCCAGCAGTCAGGGGACAGGCTTCGATCAGCCCCAGCATTTT CASSQGTGFDQPQHF
11 once TRBJ2-5 TRBV28 . TGTGCCAGCACGTCGTGGGAGACCCAGTACTTC CASTSWETQYF
15 few TRBJ2-2 TRBV9 . TGTGCCAGCAGCGTAGACGGATCGAACACCGGGGAGCTGTTTTTT CASSVDGSNTGELFF
15 . TRBJ2-3 TRBV19 TRBD2 TGTGCCAGTAGTGTCGGGACTAGCGGTGGAGATACGCAGTATTTT CASSVGTSGGDTQYF
13 . TRBJ2-7 TRBV30 . TGTGCCTGGAAGACAAGGGACTCCTACGAGCAGTACTTC CAWKTRDSYEQYF
16 . TRBJ1-3 TRBV7-8 . TGTGCCAGCAGCTTAGCAGGTCGATCCTCTGGAAACACCATATATTTT CASSLAGRSSGNTIYF
15 . TRBJ2-7 TRBV4-1 TRBD2 TGCGCCAGCAGCCTACGGGGGGGCTCTCAGGACGAGCAGTACTTC CASSLRGGSQDEQYF
14 . TRBJ1-6 TRBV11-2 . TGTGCCAGCAGCTTAGGGCAGCGGATTTCACCCCTCCACTTT CASSLGQRISPLHF
16 . TRBJ2-3 TRBV5-1 TRBD1 TGCGCCAGCAGCTTGGGAGGACAGGGGAGTCTAGATACGCAGTATTTT CASSLGGQGSLDTQYF
14 once TRBJ2-7 TRBV4-1 . TGCGCCAGCAGCCAAGGCCTAGCAACAACCGAGCAGTACTTC CASSQGLATTEQYF
13 . TRBJ2-7 TRBV2 . TGTGCCAGCAGTGAAGAAGTCCAATACGAGCAGTACTTC CASSEEVQYEQYF
14 . TRBJ2-7 TRBV9 TRBD2 TGTGCCAGCAGCGTACGGGAGGGGAGCTACGAGCAGTACTTC CASSVREGSYEQYF
12 . TRBJ1-1 TRBV15 . TGTGCCACCAGCAGCACAGGCACTGAAGCTTTCTTT CATSSTGTEAFF
13 . TRBJ2-7 TRBV10-2 . TGCGCCAGCAGTGAGTCAGGGTTCAACGAGCAGTACTTC CASSESGFNEQYF
12 . TRBJ2-7 TRBV14 . TGTGCCAGCAGCCAAGACGGGGGCGAGCAGTACTTC CASSQDGGEQYF
14 . TRBJ2-7 TRBV5-4 . TGTGCCAGCAGCATAAGGGACTCCTACTACGAGCAGTACTTC CASSIRDSYYEQYF
17 . TRBJ1-4 TRBV7-9 TRBD1 TGTGCCAGCAGCTTCATGGACAGGGGAGGAACTAATGAAAAACTGTTTTTT CASSFMDRGGTNEKLFF
13 once TRBJ1-1 TRBV10-3 . TGTGCCATCAGTCCCGGGGGGAACACTGAAGCTTTCTTT CAISPGGNTEAFF
13 . TRBJ2-7 TRBV29-1 . TGCAGCGTTGATCATCCAGGTACCTACGAGCAGTACTTC CSVDHPGTYEQYF
14 . TRBJ1-1 TRBV29-1 . TGCAGCGTTGGTGCGAGACAGACGAACACTGAAGCTTTCTTT CSVGARQTNTEAFF
15 . TRBJ1-2 TRBV29-1 . TGCAGCGTTGAAGGGGGCAGGGTTCGTGGCTATGGCTACACCTTC CSVEGGRVRGYGYTF
16 . TRBJ2-7 TRBV11-2 TRBD2 TGTGCCAGCAGCTTAGCCCCTAGCGGATACTCCTACGAGCAGTACTTC CASSLAPSGYSYEQYF